This T cell receptor beta chain was identified in a study of patients and donors after allogeneic stem cell transplantation. The CDR3 runs 14 residues. Germline assignment: CDR1 MNHEY and CDR2 SVGAGI. V was pared by 6 bases and J by 0 bases, with 11 bases between. TCRdb reprocessed the RT-PCR reads via MiXCR and lists one record per CDR3 protein. This table has some 200,000 distinct CDR3 sequences, 40% to 45% appearing once. The sequenced material came from blood, either unsorted or a sorted T cell fraction (not recorded which). The origin of this receptor is a human donor who was either an allogeneic HSCT recipient or a stem cell or donor lymphocyte infusion donor (not recorded which). It is not recorded whose cells these are; they may come from a transplant donor. The chain couples TRBV6-5 to TRBJ2-5; maybe TRBD2 (6 bases). CDR3 DNA sequence: TGTGCCAGCAGAAAGTTAGCGGACCAAGAGACCCAGTACTTC. The encoded protein is CASRKLADQETQYF.